This T cell receptor beta chain appears in the sequencing data of a study of T cells after yellow fever vaccination. Background on the study: Preparation of the low-cell-number fractions used SMART-Seq v4 Ultra Low Input.

Production of TCR cDNA was by 5'RACE template switching, which also added a universal primer site and UMIs. TCRdb re-called the 5' RACE reads with MiXCR, one entry per CDR3 protein. The repertoire holds 250,000 or so distinct CDR3 sequences, with 3.6% as singletons. This clonotype was seen many times. The sequences come from PBMCs, collected 15 days after the yellow fever booster vaccination. This sequence was found in a man between 18 and 29 years old who received the YFV17D yellow fever vaccine.

The CDR3 here is CATSRGETFSEQYF. In DNA form, the CDR3 reads TGTGCCACCAGCAGAGGAGAGACCTTCTCCGAGCAGTACTTC. The chain combines TRBV15 with TRBJ2-7; D not resolved. Per germline, CDR1 LNHNV and CDR2 YYDKDF (reference sequence). Trimming removed 1 base from V and 6 bases from J, with 13 bases in between. This CDR3 comprises 14 residues.